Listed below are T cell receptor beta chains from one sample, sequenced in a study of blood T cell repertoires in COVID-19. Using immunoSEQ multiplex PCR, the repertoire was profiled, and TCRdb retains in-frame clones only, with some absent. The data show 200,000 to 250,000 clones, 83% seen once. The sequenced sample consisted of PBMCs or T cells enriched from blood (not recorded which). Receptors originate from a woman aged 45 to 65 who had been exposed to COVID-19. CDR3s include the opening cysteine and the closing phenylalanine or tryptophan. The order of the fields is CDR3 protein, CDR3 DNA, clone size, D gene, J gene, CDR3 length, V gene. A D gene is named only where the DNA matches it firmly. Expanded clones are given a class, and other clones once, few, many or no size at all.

CASSGQGMGGYTF,TGTGCCAGCAGCGGACAGGGGATGGGTGGCTACACCTTC,-,TRBD1,TRBJ1-2,13,TRBV12-3/TRBV12-4
CASSLGAGSGYTF,TGTGCCAGCAGCCTCGGCGCGGGATCCGGCTACACCTTC,-,-,TRBJ1-2,13,TRBV12-3/TRBV12-4
CASSSGQPNTEAFF,TGCGCCAGCAGCTCGGGACAGCCAAACACTGAAGCTTTCTTT,few,TRBD1,TRBJ1-1,14,TRBV5-1
CASSFRTSGGDTQYF,TGTGCCAGCAGCTTCAGGACTAGCGGGGGAGATACGCAGTATTTT,-,TRBD2,TRBJ2-3,15,TRBV13
CASSSSWTGGSYGYTF,TGTGCCAGCAGCTCCTCTTGGACAGGGGGGAGTTATGGCTACACCTTC,few,TRBD1,TRBJ1-2,16,TRBV7-8
CASSAQKMGHGELFF,TGTGCCAGCAGCGCTCAAAAGATGGGCCACGGGGAGCTGTTTTTT,-,-,TRBJ2-2,15,TRBV7-2
CASSQVGSWLRNEQFF,TGTGCCAGCAGCCAAGTCGGGAGTTGGCTCCGCAATGAGCAGTTCTTC,-,-,TRBJ2-1,16,TRBV3-1/TRBV3-2
CASSVGQFEKLFF,TGTGCCAGCAGTGTTGGACAGTTCGAAAAACTGTTTTTT,-,-,TRBJ1-4,13,TRBV2
CASSEARVGTQYF,TGTGCCAGCAGTGAAGCGCGGGTTGGTACGCAGTATTTT,-,-,TRBJ2-3,13,TRBV6-1
CASSQLYGGGDTDTQYF,TGTGCCAGCAGCCAATTATACGGGGGAGGGGACACAGATACGCAGTATTTT,-,TRBD2,TRBJ2-3,17,TRBV4-2
CASSPTSGLAGGSYEQYF,TGTGCCAGCTCACCTACATCCGGACTAGCGGGCGGCTCCTACGAGCAGTACTTC,-,TRBD2,TRBJ2-7,18,TRBV18
CASSFRSKREAFF,TGTGCCAGCAGCTTCCGGTCAAAGCGCGAAGCTTTCTTT,-,-,TRBJ1-1,13,TRBV11-2
CASTPPGQETCGGGYTF,TGCGCCAGCACCCCTCCGGGACAGGAGACCTGCGGGGGTGGCTACACCTTC,-,TRBD1,TRBJ1-2,17,TRBV10-1
CASSRNRDEAFF,TGTGCCAGCAGCCGTAACAGGGATGAAGCTTTCTTT,-,-,TRBJ1-1,12,TRBV7-8
CASSFSSNRGSYGYTF,TGTGCCAGCAGCTTCTCATCGAACAGGGGATCTTATGGCTACACCTTC,-,TRBD1,TRBJ1-2,16,TRBV11-2
CASRDPGWVNTEAFF,TGTGCCAGCAGAGACCCGGGGTGGGTGAACACTGAAGCTTTCTTT,-,-,TRBJ1-1,15,TRBV6-5
CASSLSAGIFYEQYF,TGTGCCAGCAGCTTGAGTGCAGGGATATTCTACGAGCAGTACTTC,-,-,TRBJ2-7,15,TRBV5-4
CASSLGGTIQYNEQFF,TGTGCCAGCAGCTTAGGGGGGACTATTCAATACAATGAGCAGTTCTTC,-,TRBD2,TRBJ2-1,16,TRBV7-2
CASSSSQGWDTEAFF,TGCGCCAGCAGCTCCTCACAGGGTTGGGACACTGAAGCTTTCTTT,-,-,TRBJ1-1,15,TRBV5-1
CASSQHYYPNTEAFF,TGTGCCAGCAGCCAACACTACTATCCGAACACTGAAGCTTTCTTT,-,-,TRBJ1-1,15,TRBV14
CASSMGGRGDYGYTF,TGTGCCAGTAGTATGGGGGGGCGCGGGGACTATGGCTACACCTTC,-,-,TRBJ1-2,15,TRBV19
CASSPRSSYEQYF,TGTGCCAGCAGCCCCCGGAGCTCCTACGAGCAGTACTTC,-,-,TRBJ2-7,13,TRBV25-1
CAWSISGALSGNTIYF,TGTGCTTGGAGTATCTCAGGGGCCCTTTCGGGAAACACCATATATTTT,-,-,TRBJ1-3,16,TRBV30
CASNRDRDEKLFF,TGTGCCAGCAACCGGGACAGGGATGAAAAACTGTTTTTT,-,TRBD1,TRBJ1-4,13,TRBV2
CASRGRRGRVETQYF,TGTGCCAGCAGGGGCCGGCGGGGGAGGGTTGAGACCCAGTACTTC,-,TRBD2,TRBJ2-5,15,TRBV27
CASSRQPSYEQYF,TGTGCCAGCTCACGACAGCCCTCCTACGAGCAGTACTTC,-,-,TRBJ2-7,13,TRBV18
CASSPGAWVTEAFF,TGTGCCAGCAGCCCAGGGGCATGGGTCACTGAAGCTTTCTTT,-,-,TRBJ1-1,14,TRBV7-2
CASSPAAGSNYGYTF,TGTGCCAGCTCACCGGCGGCGGGGTCCAACTATGGCTACACCTTC,-,-,TRBJ1-2,15,TRBV18
CASSRQVTGYGYTF,TGTGCCAGCAGTCGACAGGTCACGGGCTATGGCTACACCTTC,-,-,TRBJ1-2,14,TRBV6-5
CASRGRLQGADYGYTF,TGTGCCAGTAGGGGTCGTTTGCAGGGGGCGGACTATGGCTACACCTTC,once,TRBD1,TRBJ1-2,16,TRBV19
CASSLPDRASYEQYF,TGTGCCAGCAGCCTCCCGGACAGGGCTTCTTACGAGCAGTACTTC,-,TRBD1,TRBJ2-7,15,TRBV28